This T cell receptor (beta chain) was sequenced in a study of blood T cell repertoires in COVID-19. Whole-study context: T cells, B-cell-depleted T cells, or PBMCs provided the cDNA or gDNA that served as material.

The V end lost 1 base, the J end lost 0 bases, and 13 bases lay between the germline ends. The CDR3 consists of 17 residues. Germline values: CDR1 SEHNR, CDR2 FQNEAQ (reference sequence). Sequenced by immunoSEQ multiplex PCR; TCRdb stores in-frame clones only, minus some. The repertoire holds 85,000 or so clones, with just over 85% as singletons. The rearrangement uses TRBV7-9 and TRBJ2-1, with a tentative D call TRBD2 (5 bases). Source material: peripheral blood. The sequence came from a man aged 50 to 59 with active or convalescent COVID-19. CDR3 amino acids: CASSLVGRGSSYNEQFF. CDR3 DNA sequence: TGTGCCAGCAGCTTAGTAGGACGGGGAAGCTCCTACAATGAGCAGTTCTTC. Drawing the rest from reference TRBV7-9 and TRBJ2-1, the complete variable domain is DTGVSQNPRHKITKRGQNVTFRCDPISEHNRLYWYRQTLGQGPEFLTYFQNEAQLEKSRLLSDRFSAERPKGSFSTLEIQRTEQGDSAMYLCASSLVGRGSSYNEQFFGPGTRLTVL.